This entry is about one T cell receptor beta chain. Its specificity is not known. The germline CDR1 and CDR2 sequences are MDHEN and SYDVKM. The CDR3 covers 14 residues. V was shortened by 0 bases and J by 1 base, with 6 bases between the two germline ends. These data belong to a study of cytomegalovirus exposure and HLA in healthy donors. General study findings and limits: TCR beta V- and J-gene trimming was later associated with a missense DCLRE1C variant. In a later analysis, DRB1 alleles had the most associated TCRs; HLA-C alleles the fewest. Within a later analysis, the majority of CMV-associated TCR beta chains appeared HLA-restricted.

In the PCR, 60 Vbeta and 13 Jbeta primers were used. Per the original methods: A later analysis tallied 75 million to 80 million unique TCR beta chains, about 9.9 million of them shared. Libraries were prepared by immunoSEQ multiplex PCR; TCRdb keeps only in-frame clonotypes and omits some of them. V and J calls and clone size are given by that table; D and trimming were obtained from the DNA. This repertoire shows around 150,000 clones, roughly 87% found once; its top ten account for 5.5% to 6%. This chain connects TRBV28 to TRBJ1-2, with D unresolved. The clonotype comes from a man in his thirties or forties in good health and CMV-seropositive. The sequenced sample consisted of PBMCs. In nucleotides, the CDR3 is TGTGCCAGCAGTTTATGGGGCCTTAACTATGGCTACACCTTC. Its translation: CASSLWGLNYGYTF.